This T cell receptor (beta chain) originates from a study of radiotherapy plus CTLA-4 blockade in lung cancer. CDR1 SGHDN and CDR2 FVKESK come from the germline V gene. This CDR3 is 14 amino acids long. Measured with immunoSEQ multiplex PCR; TCRdb has only the in-frame clones, and not every one. The sample lists 75,000 or so clones, around 80% occurring once. As regards this clone: The junction does not match germline at one end; this may be a read error.

This TCR was recovered from a human donor with non-small cell lung cancer who had a complete response to radiotherapy plus ipilimumab. This specimen was peripheral blood, taken from a patient treated with radiotherapy plus ipilimumab. This sequence joins TRBV14 and TRBJ1-3; D not resolved. DNA of the CDR3: TGTGCCAGCAGCCATCGCAGGAGTGGAAATACCATATATTTT. It encodes CASSHRRSGNTIYF.